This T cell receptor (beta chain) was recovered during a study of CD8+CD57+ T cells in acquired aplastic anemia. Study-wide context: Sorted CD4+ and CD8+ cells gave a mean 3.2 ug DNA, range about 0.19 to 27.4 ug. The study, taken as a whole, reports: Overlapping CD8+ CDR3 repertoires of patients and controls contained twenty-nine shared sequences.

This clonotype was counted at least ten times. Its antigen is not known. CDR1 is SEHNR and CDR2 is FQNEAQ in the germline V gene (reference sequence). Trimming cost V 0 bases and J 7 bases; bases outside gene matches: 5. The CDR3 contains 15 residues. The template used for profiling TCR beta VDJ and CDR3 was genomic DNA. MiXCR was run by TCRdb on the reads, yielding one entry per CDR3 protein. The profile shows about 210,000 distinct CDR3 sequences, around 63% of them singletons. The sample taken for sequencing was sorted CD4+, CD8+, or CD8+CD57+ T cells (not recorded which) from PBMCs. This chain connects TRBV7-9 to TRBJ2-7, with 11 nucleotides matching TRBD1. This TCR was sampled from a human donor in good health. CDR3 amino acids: CASSLAGTGGFEQYF. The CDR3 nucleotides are TGTGCCAGCAGCTTAGCCGGGACAGGGGGATTTGAGCAGTACTTC.